The rows below give T cell receptor beta chains drawn from one sample of a study of beta chain features in type 1 diabetes. This table comes from immunoSEQ multiplex PCR, and its TCRdb copy is limited to in-frame clones, with some not included. Among 970,000 or so clones, roughly 15% were seen once, and the ten largest hold around 0.02%. Specimen: naive CD4+ T cells from blood. The receptors derive from a woman between 18 and 29 years old in good health. CDR3s include the opening cysteine and the closing phenylalanine or tryptophan. Each record gives: V gene, clone size, J gene, D gene, CDR3 DNA, CDR3 protein. D genes are given only for firm matches. Clone size is not always given. Where it is, it says once, few, many or a class for expanded clones.

V: TRBV10-2; size: -; J: TRBJ2-3; D: TRBD2; DNA: TGCGCCAGCGGAGGCGGGAGCGGACTGACAGATACGCAGTATTTT; CDR3: CASGGGSGLTDTQYF
V: TRBV7-2; size: few; J: TRBJ2-5; D: TRBD2; DNA: TGTGCCAGCAGCTTAGTCGGGGGGGTTCAAGAGACCCAGTACTTC; CDR3: CASSLVGGVQETQYF
V: TRBV27; size: -; J: TRBJ2-7; D: TRBD2; DNA: TGTGCCAGCGCCGGGACTAGCGCATCTGGCGAGCAGTACTTC; CDR3: CASAGTSASGEQYF
V: TRBV6-1; size: -; J: TRBJ2-5; D: -; DNA: TGTGCCAGCAGTGAATGGGGGGTTGGCCAAGAGACCCAGTACTTC; CDR3: CASSEWGVGQETQYF
V: TRBV27; size: few; J: TRBJ1-2; D: -; DNA: TGTGCCAGCACCCCAGCCGGGGGACGGCTTACTGGCTACACCTTC; CDR3: CASTPAGGRLTGYTF
V: TRBV2; size: -; J: TRBJ1-1; D: -; DNA: TGTGCCAGCAGTGAGGGGGATAGCGAAGCTTTCTTT; CDR3: CASSEGDSEAFF
V: TRBV7-9; size: -; J: TRBJ2-7; D: -; DNA: TGTGCCAGCAGCTTAGAGAGGGAGCAGTACTTC; CDR3: CASSLEREQYF
V: TRBV2; size: -; J: TRBJ1-1; D: -; DNA: TGTGCCAGCAGCGAACAGGGGAACACTGAAGCTTTCTTT; CDR3: CASSEQGNTEAFF
V: TRBV28; size: -; J: TRBJ1-2; D: -; DNA: TGTGCCAGCAGTTTGGCCCCAGGGGTTAGCGGCTACACCTTC; CDR3: CASSLAPGVSGYTF
V: TRBV6-5; size: -; J: TRBJ1-1; D: -; DNA: TGTGCCAGCAGTTACGGGGGGGACACTGAAGCTTTCTTT; CDR3: CASSYGGDTEAFF
V: TRBV2; size: -; J: TRBJ2-5; D: TRBD2; DNA: TGTGCCAGCAGTGACCCCCTCAACCTACTAGCGGGGTTCCAAGAGACCCAGTACTTC; CDR3: CASSDPLNLLAGFQETQYF
V: TRBV5-1; size: -; J: TRBJ2-1; D: TRBD2; DNA: TGCGCCAGCAGCTGGTTAGCGGGGAACTCCTACAATGAGCAGTTCTTC; CDR3: CASSWLAGNSYNEQFF
V: TRBV6-5; size: few; J: TRBJ2-1; D: TRBD1; DNA: TGTGCCAGCAGCGTCGGACAGGGGGCTTCCGCAGAGCAGTTCTTC; CDR3: CASSVGQGASAEQFF
V: TRBV7-8; size: -; J: TRBJ2-2; D: -; DNA: TGTGCCAGCAGCTCCCATATCGATCCGGGACCACGCGGGGAGCTGTTTTTT; CDR3: CASSSHIDPGPRGELFF
V: TRBV29-1; size: few; J: TRBJ2-4; D: -; DNA: TGCAGCGTTGGAGGACCTGAACCTGGCAGAAAAAACATTCAGTACTTC; CDR3: CSVGGPEPGRKNIQYF
V: TRBV28; size: -; J: TRBJ2-3; D: -; DNA: TGTGCCAGCACCCGCGGACATTCCACAGATACGCAGTATTTT; CDR3: CASTRGHSTDTQYF
V: TRBV28; size: few; J: TRBJ2-2; D: TRBD2; DNA: TGTGCCAGCATGGGGACTAGAGACACCGGGGAGCTGTTTTTT; CDR3: CASMGTRDTGELFF